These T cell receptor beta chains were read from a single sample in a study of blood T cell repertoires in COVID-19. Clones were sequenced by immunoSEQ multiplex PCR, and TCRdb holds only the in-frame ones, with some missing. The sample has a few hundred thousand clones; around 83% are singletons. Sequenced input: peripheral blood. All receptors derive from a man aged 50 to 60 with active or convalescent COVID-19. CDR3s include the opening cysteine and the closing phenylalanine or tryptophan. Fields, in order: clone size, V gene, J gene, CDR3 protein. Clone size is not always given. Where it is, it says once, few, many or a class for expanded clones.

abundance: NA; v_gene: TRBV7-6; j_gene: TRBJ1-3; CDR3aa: CASSLPPGQVSGNTIYF
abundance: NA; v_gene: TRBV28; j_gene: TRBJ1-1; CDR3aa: CASSLSGAPTNTEAFF
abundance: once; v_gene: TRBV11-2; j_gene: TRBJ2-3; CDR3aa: CASSLIPDSGDTQYF
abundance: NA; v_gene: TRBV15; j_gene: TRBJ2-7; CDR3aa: CATSRPGQGDEQYF
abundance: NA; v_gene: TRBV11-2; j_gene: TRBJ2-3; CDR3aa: CASSLAGGSTDTQYF
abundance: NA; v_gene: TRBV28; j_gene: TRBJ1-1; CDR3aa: CATALGVPEHTEAFF
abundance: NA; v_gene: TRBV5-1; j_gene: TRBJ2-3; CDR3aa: CASSGEVFTDTQYF
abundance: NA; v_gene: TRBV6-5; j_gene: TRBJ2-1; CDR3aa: CASIGGATYNEQFF
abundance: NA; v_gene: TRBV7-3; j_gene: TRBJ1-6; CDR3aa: CASSLTPRGSYNSPLHF
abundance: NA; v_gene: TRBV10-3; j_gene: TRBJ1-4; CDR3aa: CAAGGATNEKLFF
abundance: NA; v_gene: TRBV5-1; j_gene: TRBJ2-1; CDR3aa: CASSLKTSGPYNEQFF
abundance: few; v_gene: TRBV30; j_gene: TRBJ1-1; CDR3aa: CAWSADRGPEAFF
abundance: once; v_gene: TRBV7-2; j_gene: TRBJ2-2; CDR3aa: CASSFLRGGNTGELFF
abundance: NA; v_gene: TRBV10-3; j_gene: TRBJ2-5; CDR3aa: CAISDVRETQYF
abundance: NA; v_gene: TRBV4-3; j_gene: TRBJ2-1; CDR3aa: CASSSIRGGRYNEQFF
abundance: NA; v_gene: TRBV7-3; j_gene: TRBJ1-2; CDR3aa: CASSPDRNYGYTF
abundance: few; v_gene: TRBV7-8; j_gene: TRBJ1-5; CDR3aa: CASSSVNRGGYQPQHF
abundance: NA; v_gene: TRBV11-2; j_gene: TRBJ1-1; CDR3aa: CASSVDSTEAFF
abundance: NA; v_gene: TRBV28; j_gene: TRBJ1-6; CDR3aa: CASSFEGESYNSPLHF
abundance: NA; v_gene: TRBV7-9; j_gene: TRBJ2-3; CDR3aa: CASSSPPGAGVADTQYF
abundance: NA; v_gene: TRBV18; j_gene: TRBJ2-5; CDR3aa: CASSPSGGNQETQYF
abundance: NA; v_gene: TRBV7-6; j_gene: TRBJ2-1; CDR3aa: CASSLVSSGIYEQFF
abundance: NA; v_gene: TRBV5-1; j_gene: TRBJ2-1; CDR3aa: CASSLARSSGGYNEQFF
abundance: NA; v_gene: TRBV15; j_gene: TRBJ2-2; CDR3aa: CATSRATGLAGELFF
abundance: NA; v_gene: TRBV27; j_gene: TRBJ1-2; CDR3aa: CASSLSNSYGYTF
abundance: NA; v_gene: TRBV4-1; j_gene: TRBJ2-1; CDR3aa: CASSQDRSFYNEQFF
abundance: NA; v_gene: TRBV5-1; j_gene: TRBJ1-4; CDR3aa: CASNPTGTNEKLFF
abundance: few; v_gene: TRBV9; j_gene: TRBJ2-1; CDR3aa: CASSAATGATYNEQFF
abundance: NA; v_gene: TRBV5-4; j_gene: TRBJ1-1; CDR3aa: CASSLGTGSQNTEAFF
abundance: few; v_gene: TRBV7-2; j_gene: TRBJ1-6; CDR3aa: CASSLGPPGTANSPLHF
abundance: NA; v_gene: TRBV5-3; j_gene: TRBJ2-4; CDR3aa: CARSDSGSNRGFQYF
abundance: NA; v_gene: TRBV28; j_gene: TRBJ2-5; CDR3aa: CASSVWGLAQETQYF
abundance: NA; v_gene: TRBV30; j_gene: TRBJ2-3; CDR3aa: CAWASWAGGSDTQYF
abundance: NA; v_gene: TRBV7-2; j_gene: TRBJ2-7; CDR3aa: CASSLSSGRVPYEQYF
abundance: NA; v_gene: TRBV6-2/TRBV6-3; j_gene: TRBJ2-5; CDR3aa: CASSYRGLPQGAQYF
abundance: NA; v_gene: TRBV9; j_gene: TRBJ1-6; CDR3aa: CASSVTEGGSSPLHF
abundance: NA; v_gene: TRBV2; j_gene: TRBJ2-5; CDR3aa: CASSGFPGLAGEGTQYF
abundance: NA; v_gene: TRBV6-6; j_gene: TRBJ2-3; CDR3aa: CASSYSADRNTDTQYF
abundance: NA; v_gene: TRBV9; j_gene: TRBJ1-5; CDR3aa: CASSGGGGGNQPQHF
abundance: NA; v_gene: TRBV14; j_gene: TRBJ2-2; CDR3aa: CASSQDRTGELFF
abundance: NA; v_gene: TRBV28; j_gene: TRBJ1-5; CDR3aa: CASSLRGISNQPQHF
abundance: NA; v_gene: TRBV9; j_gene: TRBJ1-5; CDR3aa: CASSVEGQGGNQPQHF
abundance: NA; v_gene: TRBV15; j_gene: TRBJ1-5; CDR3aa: CATSRGGTRLGNQPQHF
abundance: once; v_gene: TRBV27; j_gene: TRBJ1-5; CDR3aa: CASRSGRGNSNQPQHF
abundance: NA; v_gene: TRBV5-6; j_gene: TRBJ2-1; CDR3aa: CASTTLAPYNEQFF
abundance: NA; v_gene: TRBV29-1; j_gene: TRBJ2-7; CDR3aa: CSVEDRGSYEQYF
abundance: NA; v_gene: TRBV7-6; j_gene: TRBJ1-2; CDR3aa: CASSLGSGGSIYGYTF
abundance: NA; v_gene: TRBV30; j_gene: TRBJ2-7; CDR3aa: CAWSYIRGWRGEQYF
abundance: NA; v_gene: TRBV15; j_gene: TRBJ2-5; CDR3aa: CATSSGDRSQYF
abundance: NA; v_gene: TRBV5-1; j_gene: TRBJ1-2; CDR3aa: CASSSMGQGDGYTF